The rows below give T cell receptor beta chains drawn from one sample of a study of PD-1 blockade in classical Hodgkin lymphoma. The protocol was immunoSEQ multiplex PCR, while the TCRdb copy is restricted to in-frame clones and leaves out a portion. Of approximately 25,000 clones in the sample, about 90% were seen once. Material for sequencing was CD4+ T cells from blood. The receptors stem from a human donor with classical Hodgkin lymphoma. Both conserved end residues are part of each CDR3. A D gene is named only where the DNA matches it firmly. Clone size appears in some rows only: once, few, many, or a class for an expanded clone.

size	D	J	V	CDR3	DNA
few	.	TRBJ1-6	TRBV6-1	CASSQGQLGPLHF	TGTGCCAGCTCCCAGGGCCAGCTGGGGCCCCTCCACTTT
.	.	TRBJ2-7	TRBV14	CASSQEYEQYF	TGTGCCAGCAGCCAAGAATACGAGCAGTACTTC
.	.	TRBJ1-3	TRBV25-1	CASTDGVSGNTIYF	TGTGCCAGCACGGACGGGGTCTCTGGAAACACCATATATTTT
.	.	TRBJ2-1	TRBV7-9	CASSVRVLTGRGEQFF	TGTGCCAGCAGCGTGAGAGTCCTTACAGGGCGGGGAGAGCAGTTCTTC
.	.	TRBJ2-3	TRBV6-6	CASTRGPTDTQYF	TGTGCCAGCACCCGGGGCCCAACAGATACGCAGTATTTT
once	TRBD2	TRBJ2-3	TRBV4-1	CASSRMGSGGAGDTQYF	TGCGCCAGCAGCCGGATGGGGAGCGGGGGGGCAGGAGATACGCAGTATTTT
once	.	TRBJ2-1	TRBV6-1	CAGADWGSEQFF	TGTGCCGGAGCAGATTGGGGTAGTGAGCAGTTCTTC
once	TRBD2	TRBJ2-7	TRBV5-6	CASSLVGSGGAYEQYF	TGTGCCAGCAGCTTGGTGGGTAGCGGGGGGGCCTACGAGCAGTACTTC
.	TRBD2	TRBJ2-7	TRBV11-2	CASSFLREGGYEQYF	TGTGCCAGCAGCTTCCTCCGGGAGGGCGGGTACGAGCAGTACTTC
.	TRBD1	TRBJ2-2	TRBV19	CASSIRDRDTGELFF	TGTGCCAGTAGTATCCGGGACAGAGACACCGGGGAGCTGTTTTTT
.	TRBD2	TRBJ2-3	TRBV28	CASSGGLAGGMDTQYF	TGTGCCAGCAGCGGGGGACTAGCGGGGGGTATGGATACGCAGTATTTT
.	TRBD1	TRBJ1-5	TRBV5-4	CASSKTGEDQPQHF	TGTGCCAGCAGCAAGACAGGGGAGGATCAGCCCCAGCATTTT
.	TRBD2	TRBJ2-7	TRBV18	CASSPTGLEGYEQYF	TGTGCCAGCTCACCAACGGGACTAGAGGGCTACGAGCAGTACTTC
.	.	TRBJ2-7	TRBV5-1	CASSFLGGDYEQYF	TGCGCCAGCAGCTTCTTAGGGGGGGACTACGAGCAGTACTTC
.	TRBD2	TRBJ2-1	TRBV10-3	CAIRSSRGGPYNEQFF	TGTGCCATCAGATCATCCCGGGGGGGGCCCTACAATGAGCAGTTCTTC
.	.	TRBJ1-1	TRBV18	CASSPRQANTEAFF	TGTGCCAGCTCACCACGTCAGGCGAACACTGAAGCTTTCTTT